This T cell receptor beta chain was recovered during a study of T cell repertoires in cytomegalovirus infection (dated by TCRdb to between 2018 and 2021). Regarding the complete study: Because public TCR beta signatures pointed to carriage of CMV infection together with the matching HLA type, the HLA type of each donor mattered for the analysis. What the study reported, not specific to this receptor: The ex vivo response was dominated by HLA-C-restricted CMV-specific TCR beta clonotypes, which also provided the single most frequent clonotype in two of eight donors. In both this cohort and an independent cohort of 352 donors, the cumulative frequency of public TCR beta family members distinguished carriers of CMV infection plus the relevant HLA type.

Sequenced using an Illumina HiSeq 1500. TCRdb trimmed the raw reads at Q25, called clones with MiXCR and kept productive beta chains. Each entry merges the rows of one CDR3 protein and shows their most common DNA and genes. This sample gives roughly 760,000 distinct CDR3 sequences in total; 35% to 45% of them show up just once. 2.5% to 3.5% of the sample comes from the top ten. In this sample, this clonotype turned up many times. Its cognate antigen has yet to be identified. No per-base quality is available; no much larger clone lies one base away. The junction shows trimming of 1 base on V and 3 bases on J, plus 7 bases between the germline ends. Reading from cysteine to phenylalanine, the CDR3 counts 14 amino acids. Here the CDR3 DNA is all that survives: 42 bases in frame from base 1. Looking up the germline V gene (reference sequence) yields CDR1 SEHNR and CDR2 FQNEAQ.

The specimen sequenced was PBMCs. This sequence originates from a human donor in good health (CMV status not recorded). Some clones in this sample may be carry-over from other donors' samples. Rearrangement joined TRBV7-9 to TRBJ1-5; the D gene is not confidently resolved. Read as DNA, the sequence is TGTGCCAGCAGCTTAGGCAGTAACAATCAGCCCCAGCATTTT. Translated, it gives CASSLGSNNQPQHF.